This T cell receptor beta chain was retrieved from a study of beta chain features in type 1 diabetes. Study results and caveats: Naive, central memory and Treg TCRB repertoires seemed to resemble each other more closely in patients than they did in healthy donors. Shortening that was moderate but significant affected the TCRB CDR3s of Type 1 diabetes patients in all four CD4+ subsets.

The investigators reverse transcribed all of the isolated RNA, so they sequenced expressed TCRB transcripts. Sequencing used immunoSEQ multiplex PCR; TCRdb keeps in-frame clones, though not all of them. This sample has under 850,000 clones, with 10% to 15% found just once. This clone was seen a handful of times. Its antigen is not identified. The sample has other DNA sequences that encode this CDR3 too. Trimming cost V 4 bases and J 3 bases; bases outside gene matches: 4. This CDR3 contains 14 residues. Germline V gene sequence: CDR1 MDHEN, CDR2 SYDVKM. This chain links TRBV28 with TRBJ1-1, with 8 bases that match TRBD1. This TCR was recovered from a young man with type 1 diabetes. The sample consisted of naive CD4+ T cells from blood. For the CDR3, the DNA is TGTGCCAGCAGTTCCGGACAGGGTGACACTGAAGCTTTCTTT. Amino acids: CASSSGQGDTEAFF.